A single sample gave rise to the 8 T cell receptor beta chains below, sequenced in a study of T cell changes during pregnancy in multiple sclerosis. Only in-frame clones appear in the TCRdb table, and some are missing; sequencing was by immunoSEQ multiplex PCR. The sample includes some 57,000 clones, less than 95% of them seen just once. The material was CD4+ T cells from peripheral blood mononuclear cells, obtained after pregnancy. All receptors derive from a female donor in good health, enrolled as a control in a pregnancy study.

This sequence joins TRBV15 and TRBJ1-2; unclear D gene. Trimming left V 0 bases short and J 1 base short, with 15 bases between. CDR1 is LNHNV, CDR2 YYDKDF, per germline (reference sequence). The CDR3 contains 17 residues. As DNA, the CDR3 is TGTGCCACCAGCAGAGATCGGACCGGGGTCCTTAACTATGGCTACACCTTC. This translates into CATSRDRTGVLNYGYTF.

V and J are TRBV6-1 and TRBJ1-2; TRBD1 might be the D (5 bases). Trimming removed 4 bases at V and 4 bases at J, with 7 bases between. Germline V gene sequence: CDR1 MNHNS, CDR2 SASEGT. The CDR3 runs 12 residues. CDR3: CASSAGFYGYTF. The CDR3 coding sequence is TGTGCCAGCAGTGCAGGGTTCTATGGCTACACCTTC.

The chain uses TRBV29-1 and TRBJ2-2, with 7 positions matching TRBD1. From germline, CDR1 is SQVTM and CDR2 ANQGSEA. Trimming cost V 5 bases and J 5 bases; bases outside gene matches: 5. This CDR3 contains 13 residues. The CDR3 DNA sequence: TGCAGCGTTCGACAGGGCCAGACCGGGGAGCTGTTTTTT. Protein: CSVRQGQTGELFF.

The gene calls are TRBV7-9 and TRBJ2-5; no reliable D call. The CDR3 covers 15 residues. V shed 5 bases and J shed 9 bases, with 22 bases lying between them. Germline-derived CDR1 and CDR2 are SEHNR and FQNEAQ (reference sequence). In DNA, the CDR3 is TGTGCCAGCAGCCCCCCAATGGTTCATCCCACGGCCCAGTACTTC. Translating gives CASSPPMVHPTAQYF.

The chain employs TRBV5-1 and TRBJ1-2; D remains unclear. The germline gives CDR1 SGHRS, CDR2 YFSETQ. The V and J ends lost 0 bases and 8 bases respectively, with 17 bases between them. CDR3 length equals 15 residues. The CDR3 loop reads CASSLEAQTAGGYTF. In nucleotides, the CDR3 is TGCGCCAGCAGCTTGGAGGCGCAGACCGCGGGCGGCTACACCTTC.

This chain uses TRBV27 with TRBJ1-6; D unclear. The CDR3 has 13 amino acids. Deletions cut 6 bases from V and 6 bases from J, with 9 bases between. Germline CDR1 reads MNHEY; CDR2 reads SMNVEV (reference sequence). CDR3 coding DNA: TGTGCCAGCAGCCTTGAACTTAATTCACCCCTCCACTTT. It yields the protein CASSLELNSPLHF.

The chain employs TRBV4-3 and TRBJ1-1; D gene ambiguous. The germline V and J ends were trimmed by 3 bases and 1 base, with 15 bases remaining between them. The CDR3 contains 16 residues. Looked up from germline, CDR1 is LGHNA and CDR2 is YSLEER. The CDR3 DNA reads as TGCGCCAGCAGCCAGGAGCGGACGACACCGAACACTGAAGCTTTCTTT. It yields the protein CASSQERTTPNTEAFF.

The rearrangement joins TRBV11-2 to TRBJ1-5; no clear D. The germline V gene has CDR1 SGHAT and CDR2 FQNNGV. The V and J ends lost 0 bases and 6 bases respectively, with 6 bases between them. The CDR3 runs to 13 residues. The CDR3 is CASSLDPGQPQHF. The CDR3 DNA sequence: TGTGCCAGCAGCTTAGATCCAGGTCAGCCCCAGCATTTT.